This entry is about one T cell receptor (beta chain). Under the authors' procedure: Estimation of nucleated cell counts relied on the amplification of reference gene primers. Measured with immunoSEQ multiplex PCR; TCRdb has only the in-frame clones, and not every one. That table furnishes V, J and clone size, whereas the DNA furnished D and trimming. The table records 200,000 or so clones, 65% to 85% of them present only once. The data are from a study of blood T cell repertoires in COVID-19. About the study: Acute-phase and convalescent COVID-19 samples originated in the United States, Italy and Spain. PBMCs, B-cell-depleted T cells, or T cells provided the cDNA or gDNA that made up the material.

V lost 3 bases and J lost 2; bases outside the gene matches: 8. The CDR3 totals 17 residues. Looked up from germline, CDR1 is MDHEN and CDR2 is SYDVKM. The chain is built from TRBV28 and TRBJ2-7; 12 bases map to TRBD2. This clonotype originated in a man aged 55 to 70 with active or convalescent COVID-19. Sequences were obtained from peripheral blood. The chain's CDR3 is CASSFPLLAGGTYEQYF. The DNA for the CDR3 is TGTGCCAGCAGTTTTCCCTTACTAGCGGGAGGAACCTACGAGCAGTACTTC.